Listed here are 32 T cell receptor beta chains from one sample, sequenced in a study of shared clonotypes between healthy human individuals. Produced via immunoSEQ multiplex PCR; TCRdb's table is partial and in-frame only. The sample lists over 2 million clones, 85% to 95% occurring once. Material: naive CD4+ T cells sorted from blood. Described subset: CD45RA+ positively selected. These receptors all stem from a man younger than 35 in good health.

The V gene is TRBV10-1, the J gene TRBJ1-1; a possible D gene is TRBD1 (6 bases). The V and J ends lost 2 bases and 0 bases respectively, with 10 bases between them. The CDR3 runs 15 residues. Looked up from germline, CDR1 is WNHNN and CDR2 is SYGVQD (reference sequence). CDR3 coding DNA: TGCGCCAGCAGTGAGACACAGGGAATGAACACTGAAGCTTTCTTT. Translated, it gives CASSETQGMNTEAFF.

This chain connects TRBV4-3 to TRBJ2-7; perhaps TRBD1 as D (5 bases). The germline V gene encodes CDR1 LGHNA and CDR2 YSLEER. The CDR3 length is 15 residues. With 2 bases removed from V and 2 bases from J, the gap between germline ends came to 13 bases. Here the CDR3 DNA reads TGCGCCAGCAGCCAATCACAGGTCCCGCCCTACGAGCAGTACTTC. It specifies CASSQSQVPPYEQYF.

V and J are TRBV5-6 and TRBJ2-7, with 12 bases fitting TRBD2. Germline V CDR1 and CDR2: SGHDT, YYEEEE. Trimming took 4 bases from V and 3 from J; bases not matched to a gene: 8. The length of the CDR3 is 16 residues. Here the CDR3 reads CASSRQGGLAGYEQYF. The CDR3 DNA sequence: TGTGCCAGCAGCCGGCAAGGGGGACTAGCGGGCTACGAGCAGTACTTC. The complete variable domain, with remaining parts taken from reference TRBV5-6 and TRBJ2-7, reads DAGVTQSPTHLIKTRGQQVTLRCSPKSGHDTVSWYQQALGQGPQFIFQYYEEEERQRGNFPDRFSGHQFPNYSSELNVNALLLGDSALYLCASSRQGGLAGYEQYFGPGTRLTVT.

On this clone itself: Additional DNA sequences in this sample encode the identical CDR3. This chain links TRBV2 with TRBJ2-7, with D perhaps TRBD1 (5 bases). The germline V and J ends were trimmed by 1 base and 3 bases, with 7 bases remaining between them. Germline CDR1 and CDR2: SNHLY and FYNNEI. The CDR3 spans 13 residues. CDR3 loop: CASSEGTLYEQYF. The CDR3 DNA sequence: TGTGCCAGCAGTGAAGGGACACTCTACGAGCAGTACTTC.

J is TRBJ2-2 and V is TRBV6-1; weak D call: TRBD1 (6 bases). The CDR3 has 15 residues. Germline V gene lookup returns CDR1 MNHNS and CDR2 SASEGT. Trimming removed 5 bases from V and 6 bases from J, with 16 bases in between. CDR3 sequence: CASSTVAGVAGELFF. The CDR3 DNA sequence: TGTGCCAGCAGTACTGTGGCAGGGGTGGCCGGGGAGCTGTTTTTT.

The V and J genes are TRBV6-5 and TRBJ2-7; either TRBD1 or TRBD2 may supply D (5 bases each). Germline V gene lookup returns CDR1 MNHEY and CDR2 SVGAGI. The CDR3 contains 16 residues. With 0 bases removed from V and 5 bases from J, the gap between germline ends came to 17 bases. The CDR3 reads CASSYSRWVGADEQYF. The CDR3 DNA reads TGTGCCAGCAGTTACTCGCGGTGGGTCGGGGCCGACGAGCAGTACTTC.

CDR3 sequence reads: CATSSGYGTSGRGEQYF. The CDR3 bases are TGTGCCACCAGCAGCGGCTATGGGACTAGCGGCCGAGGGGAGCAGTACTTC. The V gene is TRBV15, the J gene TRBJ2-7; 11 bases align to TRBD2. Germline CDR1 LNHNV, CDR2 YYDKDF (reference sequence). The ends lost 3 bases at V and 7 bases at J; junction bases unmatched: 14. The CDR3 has 17 amino acids.

The CDR3 sequence: CASSLALTGYTF. In nucleotides, the CDR3 is TGTGCCAGCAGCTTAGCGCTGACTGGCTACACCTTC. The chain has TRBV7-9 and TRBJ1-2; D remains unclear. CDR1 is SEHNR and CDR2 is FQNEAQ in the germline V gene (reference sequence). V dropped 0 bases and J dropped 7 bases, with 6 bases sitting between them. This CDR3 is 12 amino acids long.

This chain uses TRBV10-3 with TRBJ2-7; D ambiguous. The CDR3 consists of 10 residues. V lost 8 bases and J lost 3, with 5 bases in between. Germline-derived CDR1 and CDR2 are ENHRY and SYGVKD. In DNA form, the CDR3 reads TGTGCCATCGGGATCTACGAGCAGTACTTC. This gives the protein CAIGIYEQYF.

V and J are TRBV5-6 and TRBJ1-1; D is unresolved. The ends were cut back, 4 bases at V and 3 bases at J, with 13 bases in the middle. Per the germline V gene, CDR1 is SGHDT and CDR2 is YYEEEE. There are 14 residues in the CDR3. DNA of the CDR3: TGTGCCAGCAGCCCTTTGGGAAGAGACACTGAAGCTTTCTTT. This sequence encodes CASSPLGRDTEAFF.

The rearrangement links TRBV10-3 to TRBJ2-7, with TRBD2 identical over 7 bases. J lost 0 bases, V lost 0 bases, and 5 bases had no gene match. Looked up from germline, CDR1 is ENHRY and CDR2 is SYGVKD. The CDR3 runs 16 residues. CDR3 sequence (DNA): TGTGCCATCAGTGAGTCTTGGCCTAGCGGCTCCTACGAGCAGTACTTC. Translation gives CAISESWPSGSYEQYF.

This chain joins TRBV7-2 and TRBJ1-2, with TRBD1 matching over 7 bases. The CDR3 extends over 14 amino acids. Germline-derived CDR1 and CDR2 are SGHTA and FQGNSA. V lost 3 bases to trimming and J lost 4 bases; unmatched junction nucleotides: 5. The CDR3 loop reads CASSLRRDSYGYTF. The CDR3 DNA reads TGTGCCAGCAGCTTGCGTCGGGACAGCTATGGCTACACCTTC.

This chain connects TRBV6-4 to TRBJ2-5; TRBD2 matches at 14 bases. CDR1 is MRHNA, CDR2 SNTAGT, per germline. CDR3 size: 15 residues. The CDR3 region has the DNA TGTGCGAGACTAGCGGGAGGGCCAAAAGCAGAGACCCAGTACTTC. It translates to CARLAGGPKAETQYF.

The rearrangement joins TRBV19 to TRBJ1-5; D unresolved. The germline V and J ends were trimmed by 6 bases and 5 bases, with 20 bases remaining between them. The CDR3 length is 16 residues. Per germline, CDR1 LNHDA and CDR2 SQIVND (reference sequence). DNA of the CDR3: TGTGCCAGTAGGCCTAGGTACAGAGATTTGCATCAGCCCCAGCATTTT. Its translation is CASRPRYRDLHQPQHF.

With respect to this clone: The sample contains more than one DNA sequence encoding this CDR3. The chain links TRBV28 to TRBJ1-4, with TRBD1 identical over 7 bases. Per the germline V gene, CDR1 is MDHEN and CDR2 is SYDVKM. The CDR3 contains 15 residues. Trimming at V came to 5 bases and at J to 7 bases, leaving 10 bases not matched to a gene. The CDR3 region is CASSLPGTAGEKLFF. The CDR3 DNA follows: TGTGCCAGCAGTCTTCCCGGGACAGCCGGTGAAAAACTGTTTTTT.

DNA for the CDR3: TGCGCCAGCAGCCCATTGGACAACTATGGCTACACCTTC. It yields the protein CASSPLDNYGYTF. The chain recombines TRBV5-1 with TRBJ1-2; D remains ambiguous. Germline CDR1 reads SGHRS; CDR2 reads YFSETQ. The CDR3 is made up of 13 amino acids. V was cut by 4 bases and J by 2 bases, with 9 bases left in between.

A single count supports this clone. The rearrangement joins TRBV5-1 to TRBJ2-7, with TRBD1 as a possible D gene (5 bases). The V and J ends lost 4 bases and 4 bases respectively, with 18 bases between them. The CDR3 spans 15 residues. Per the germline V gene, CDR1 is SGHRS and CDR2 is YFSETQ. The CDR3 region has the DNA TGCGCCAGCAGCCCCGGCATTTGGGGCGATTACGAGCAGTACTTC. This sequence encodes CASSPGIWGDYEQYF.

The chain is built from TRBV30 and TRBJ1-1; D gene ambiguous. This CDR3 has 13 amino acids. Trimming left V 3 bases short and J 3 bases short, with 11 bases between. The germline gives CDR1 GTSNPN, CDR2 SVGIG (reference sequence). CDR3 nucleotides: TGTGCCTGGAGGTTTCGACGGGACACTGAAGCTTTCTTT. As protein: CAWRFRRDTEAFF.

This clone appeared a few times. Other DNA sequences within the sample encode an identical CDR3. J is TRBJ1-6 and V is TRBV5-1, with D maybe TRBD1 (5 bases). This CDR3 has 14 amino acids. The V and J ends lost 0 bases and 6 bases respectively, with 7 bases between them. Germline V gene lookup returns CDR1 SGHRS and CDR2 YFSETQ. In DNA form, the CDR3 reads TGCGCCAGCAGCTTGGCTGACAGTAATTCACCCCTCCACTTT. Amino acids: CASSLADSNSPLHF.

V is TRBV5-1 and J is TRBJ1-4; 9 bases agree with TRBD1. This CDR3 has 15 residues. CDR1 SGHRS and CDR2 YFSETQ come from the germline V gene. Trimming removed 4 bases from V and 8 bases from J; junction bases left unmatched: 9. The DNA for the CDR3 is TGCGCCAGCAGCCTTGCAGGGACAGGGCAAGAAAAACTGTTTTTT. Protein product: CASSLAGTGQEKLFF.

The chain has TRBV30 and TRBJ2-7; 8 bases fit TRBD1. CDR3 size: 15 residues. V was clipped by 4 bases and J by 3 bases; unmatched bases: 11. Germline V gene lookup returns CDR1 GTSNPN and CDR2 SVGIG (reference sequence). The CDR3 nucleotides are TGTGCCTGGACCATTGGCCAGGGGGCGAGCTACGAGCAGTACTTC. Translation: CAWTIGQGASYEQYF.

The CDR3 coding sequence is TGTGCCAGCAGTCGAAGCGGAAGCACAGATACGCAGTATTTT. Translation: CASSRSGSTDTQYF. V gene TRBV6-1 combines with J gene TRBJ2-3, with a weak D call TRBD2 (5 bases). CDR1 is MNHNS and CDR2 is SASEGT in the germline V gene. The CDR3 runs to 14 residues. Trimming shortened V by 5 bases and J by 0 bases, and 9 bases separated the two germline ends.

This CDR3 is CASSLMRNTGELFF. In DNA form, the CDR3 reads TGTGCCAGCAGCTTAATGAGGAACACCGGGGAGCTGTTTTTT. The rearrangement links TRBV11-1 to TRBJ2-2; D is unresolved. Germline lookup yields CDR1 SGHAT and CDR2 FQDESV (reference sequence). This CDR3 has 14 residues. Trimming stripped 2 bases from V and 1 base from J, with 5 bases between.

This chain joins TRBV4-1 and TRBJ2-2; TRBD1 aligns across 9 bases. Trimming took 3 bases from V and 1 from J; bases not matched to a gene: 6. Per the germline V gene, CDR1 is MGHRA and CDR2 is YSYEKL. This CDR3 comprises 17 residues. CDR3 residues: CASSQRPGQGNTGELFF. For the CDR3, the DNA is TGCGCCAGCAGCCAGAGACCGGGACAGGGGAACACCGGGGAGCTGTTTTTT.

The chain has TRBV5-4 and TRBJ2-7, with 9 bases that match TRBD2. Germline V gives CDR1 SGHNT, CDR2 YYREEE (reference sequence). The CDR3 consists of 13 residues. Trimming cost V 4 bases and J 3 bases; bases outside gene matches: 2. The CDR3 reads CASSTTSGYEQYF. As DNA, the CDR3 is TGTGCCAGCAGCACGACTAGCGGCTACGAGCAGTACTTC.

CDR3 nucleotide sequence: TGTGCCAGCACTGGCGGGGGAGAAGATACGCAGTATTTT. Translating gives CASTGGGEDTQYF. The rearrangement links TRBV6-5 to TRBJ2-3; TRBD2 matches at 7 bases. CDR3 length: 13 residues. V was clipped by 7 bases and J by 5 bases; unmatched bases: 6. Germline-derived CDR1 and CDR2 are MNHEY and SVGAGI.

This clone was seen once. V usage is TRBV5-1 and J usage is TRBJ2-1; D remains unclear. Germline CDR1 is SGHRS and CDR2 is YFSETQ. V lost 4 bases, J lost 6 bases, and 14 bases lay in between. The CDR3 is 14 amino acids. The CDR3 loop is CASSPLPTSNEQFF. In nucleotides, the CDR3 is TGCGCCAGCAGCCCCTTGCCTACAAGCAATGAGCAGTTCTTC. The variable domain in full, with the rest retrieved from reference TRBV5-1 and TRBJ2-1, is KAGVTQTPRYLIKTRGQQVTLSCSPISGHRSVSWYQQTPGQGLQFLFEYFSETQRNKGNFPGRFSGRQFSNSRSEMNVSTLELGDSALYLCASSPLPTSNEQFFGPGTRLTVL.

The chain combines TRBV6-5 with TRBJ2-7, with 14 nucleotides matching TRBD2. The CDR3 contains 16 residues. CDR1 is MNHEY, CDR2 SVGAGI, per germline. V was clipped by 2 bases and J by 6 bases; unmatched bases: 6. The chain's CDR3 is CASSYRLAGGLGEQYF. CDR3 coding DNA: TGTGCCAGCAGTTACCGACTAGCGGGAGGGCTCGGCGAGCAGTACTTC.

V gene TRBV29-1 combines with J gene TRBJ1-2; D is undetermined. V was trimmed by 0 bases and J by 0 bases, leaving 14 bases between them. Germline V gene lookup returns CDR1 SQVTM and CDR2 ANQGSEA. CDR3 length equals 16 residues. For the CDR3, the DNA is TGCAGCGTTGAAGATTTGGGCCAGGTGACTAACTATGGCTACACCTTC. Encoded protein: CSVEDLGQVTNYGYTF. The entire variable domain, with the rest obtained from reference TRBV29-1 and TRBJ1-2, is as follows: SAVISQKPSRDICQRGTSLTIQCQVDSQVTMMFWYRQQPGQSLTLIATANQGSEATYESGFVIDKFPISRPNLTFSTLTVSNMSPEDSSIYLCSVEDLGQVTNYGYTFGSGTRLTVV.

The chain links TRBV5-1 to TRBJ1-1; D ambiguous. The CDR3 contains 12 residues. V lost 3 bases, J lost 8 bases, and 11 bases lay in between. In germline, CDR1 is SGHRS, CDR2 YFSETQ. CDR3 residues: CASSSGLGEAFF. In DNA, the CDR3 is TGCGCCAGCAGCTCCGGACTCGGGGAAGCTTTCTTT.

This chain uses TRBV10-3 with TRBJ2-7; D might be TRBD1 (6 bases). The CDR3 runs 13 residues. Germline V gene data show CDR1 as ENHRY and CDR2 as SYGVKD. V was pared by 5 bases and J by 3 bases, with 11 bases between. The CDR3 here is CAISKDRIYEQYF. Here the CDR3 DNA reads TGTGCCATCAGTAAGGACAGAATCTACGAGCAGTACTTC.

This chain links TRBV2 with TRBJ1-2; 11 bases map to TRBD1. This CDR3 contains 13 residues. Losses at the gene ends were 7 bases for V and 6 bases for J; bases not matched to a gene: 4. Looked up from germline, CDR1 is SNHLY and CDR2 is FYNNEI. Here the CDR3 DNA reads TGTGCCAGCAAGAGGGGACAGGGGGATGGCTACACCTTC. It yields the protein CASKRGQGDGYTF.